This TCR beta chain is from a study of shared clonotypes between healthy human individuals. TCRdb's table, derived via immunoSEQ multiplex PCR, lists solely in-frame clones and lacks some. The sample contains 850,000 to 1,100,000 clones, approximately 75% of which appear only once. In germline, CDR1 is SGHTA, CDR2 FQGNSA. The CDR3 is made up of 13 amino acids. Trimming cost V 5 bases and J 9 bases, with 14 bases left between them. This chain connects TRBV7-2 to TRBJ2-1; no clear D. This clonotype was obtained from a man aged 18 to 29 in good health. Some clones in this sample may be carry-over from other donors' samples. The sequenced material came from memory CD4+ T cells from PBMCs. As to subset: CD45RA-negative fraction. In nucleotides, the CDR3 is TGTGCCAGCAGCAGGAGAATGGACGCTGAGCAGTTCTTC. It encodes CASSRRMDAEQFF.